What follows are 29 T cell receptor beta chains derived from one specimen sequenced in a study of blood T cells in healthy people across ages. The second PCR ran roughly 6 to 11 cycles with a sample-barcoded 5' primer and J-beta primers. Each CDR3 protein is one row after TCRdb ran MiXCR on the 5' RACE reads. The table includes over a million distinct CDR3 sequences, approximately 26% detected once. These data also formed part of another study, on T cells of mothers and their children.

Sequencing input: blood. The receptors come from a girl between 2 and 10 years old in good health.

The table lists this clonotype with many counts. The rearrangement links TRBV29-1 to TRBJ2-7; D unclear. Germline CDR1 and CDR2: SQVTM and ANQGSEA. The CDR3 loop spans 11 amino acids. The V gene lost 3 bases and the J gene lost 2 bases, with 5 bases spanning the gap. CDR3 amino acids: CSVEDPYEQYF. CDR3 DNA sequence: TGCAGCGTTGAGGACCCCTACGAGCAGTACTTC.

The sample holds a few counts of this clonotype. This chain links TRBV7-2 with TRBJ2-2, with 10 bases aligning to TRBD2. The CDR3 length is 17 residues. The J segment lost 5 bases and the V segment lost 5 bases, leaving 11 bases of the junction unmatched. Germline loops: CDR1 SGHTA, CDR2 FQGNSA. The CDR3 here is CASSLQAGGLGTGELFF. For the CDR3, the DNA is TGTGCCAGCAGCCTCCAAGCGGGGGGGCTTGGAACCGGGGAGCTGTTTTTT.

The table lists this clonotype with a few counts. This chain joins TRBV7-8 and TRBJ2-7, with 8 bases identical to TRBD1. Germline lookup yields CDR1 SGHVS and CDR2 FQNEAQ. After removal of 5 bases from V and 1 base from J, the junction contained 7 bases not matched to a gene. The CDR3 loop spans 15 amino acids. The CDR3 protein is CASSQGQGPSYEQYF. The DNA of the CDR3 is TGTGCCAGCAGCCAAGGACAGGGCCCTTCCTACGAGCAGTACTTC.

This clonotype was observed a handful of times. This chain joins TRBV5-1 and TRBJ1-1; D unresolved. Deletions cut 5 bases from V and 1 base from J, with 9 bases between. Germline lookup yields CDR1 SGHRS and CDR2 YFSETQ. CDR3 length: 13 amino acids. The chain's CDR3 is CASSIGENTEAFF. The CDR3 nucleotides read TGCGCCAGCAGTATCGGCGAGAACACTGAAGCTTTCTTT.

The V call is TRBV20-1, the J call TRBJ2-3; D tentatively fits TRBD1 or TRBD2 (5 bases each). Germline loops: CDR1 DFQATT, CDR2 SNEGSKA (reference sequence). This CDR3 region has 12 residues. V was clipped by 2 bases and J by 4 bases, with 7 bases between them. CDR3 DNA sequence: TGCAGTGCTAGACGGGACCCAGATACGCAGTATTTT. Its protein is CSARRDPDTQYF.

This chain joins TRBV19 and TRBJ2-5, with 7 bases lining up with TRBD2. Germline V gives CDR1 LNHDA, CDR2 SQIVND (reference sequence). Trimming took 10 bases from V and 7 from J; bases not matched to a gene: 9. The CDR3 spans 12 residues. CDR3 loop: CATGGTLGTQYF. The CDR3 nucleotides read TGTGCCACGGGGGGTACCTTGGGGACCCAGTACTTC.

This sequence joins TRBV7-2 and TRBJ2-7; D uncertain. The V gene's germline CDR1 is SGHTA and CDR2 FQGNSA. The V end was cut by 1 base, the J end by 5 bases, with 15 bases between. The CDR3 is 15 residues long. The CDR3 sequence: CASSLDGVNRNEQYF. Here the CDR3 DNA reads TGTGCCAGCAGCTTAGATGGGGTTAATAGGAACGAGCAGTACTTC.

The chain couples TRBV20-1 to TRBJ2-5; 7 bases line up with TRBD2. Matching the DNA end better, TRBJ2-7 makes the J call doubtful. The CDR3 spans 12 residues. CDR1 is DFQATT and CDR2 is SNEGSKA in the germline V gene (reference sequence). Written as DNA, the CDR3 is TGCAGTGCGGGAGGGGAGACCTACGAGCAGTACTTC. Its translation: CSAGGETYEQYF.

In this sample, this clonotype turned up a few times. This chain joins TRBV29-1 and TRBJ2-7; 7 bases line up with TRBD2. This CDR3 comprises 12 residues. Per germline, CDR1 SQVTM and CDR2 ANQGSEA. V shed 7 bases, J shed 6 bases, and the junction held 9 bases outside the gene matches. The CDR3 DNA reads as TGCAGCGCGAGGGAGGGAGAGGGCGAGCAGTACTTC. Protein product: CSAREGEGEQYF.

The J gene is TRBJ2-5, the V gene TRBV13; TRBD2 agrees at 16 bases. The CDR3 runs 18 residues. The germline CDR1 and CDR2 sequences are PRHDT and FYEKMQ (reference sequence). V dropped 5 bases and J dropped 0; count of bases not matched to a gene: 6. The CDR3 nucleotides are TGTGCCAGCAGCGCCGGGACTAGCGGGGGGGAGTACCAAGAGACCCAGTACTTC. Its protein product is CASSAGTSGGEYQETQYF. The variable domain in full, completed from reference TRBV13 and TRBJ2-5, reads AAGVIQSPRHLIKEKRETATLKCYPIPRHDTVYWYQQGPGQDPQFLISFYEKMQSDKGSIPDRFSAQQFSDYHSELNMSSLELGDSALYFCASSAGTSGGEYQETQYFGPGTRLLVL.

This chain connects TRBV29-1 to TRBJ1-1; no reliable D call. The CDR3 loop spans 13 amino acids. Trimming left V 8 bases short and J 0 bases short, with 13 bases between. Germline CDR1 is SQVTM and CDR2 is ANQGSEA. CDR3 protein: CSLKTQLNTEAFF. For the CDR3, the DNA is TGCAGCTTAAAGACGCAACTGAACACTGAAGCTTTCTTT.

CDR3 sequence (DNA): TGTGCCAGCAGCCAGCTAGATGGGGAGCAGTTCTTC. As protein: CASSQLDGEQFF. The V and J genes are TRBV3-1 and TRBJ2-1; D unclear. V lost 3 bases and J 10 bases, leaving 10 bases between the germline ends. CDR1 and CDR2 from the germline V gene are LGHDT and YNNKEL (reference sequence). This CDR3 is 12 amino acids long.

The genes are TRBV5-4 and TRBJ2-1; 11 nucleotides match TRBD2. This CDR3 region has 14 residues. V shed 4 bases and J 9 bases; nucleotides not matched to a gene: 6. Germline lookup yields CDR1 SGHNT and CDR2 YYREEE (reference sequence). CDR3 nucleotide sequence: TGTGCCAGCAGCCCCAGACTAGCGGGGAGTGAGCAGTTCTTC. It codes for CASSPRLAGSEQFF.

The V call is TRBV29-1, the J call TRBJ2-1; 9 bases map to TRBD2. The CDR3 has 16 residues. The germline CDR1 and CDR2 sequences are SQVTM and ANQGSEA. Unmatched junction bases numbered 7, after V lost 4 bases and J lost 0 bases. CDR3 sequence: CSVVAGGPPSYNEQFF. In DNA, the CDR3 is TGCAGCGTTGTGGCGGGAGGGCCCCCCTCCTACAATGAGCAGTTCTTC.

There are a few counts of this clonotype. The gene calls are TRBV12-3 or TRBV12-4 and TRBJ2-2, with 7 nucleotides matching TRBD2. This CDR3 region has 16 residues. Trimming at V came to 2 bases and at J to 4 bases, leaving 7 bases not matched to a gene. CDR3 sequence: CASSLRREKSTGELFF. CDR3 sequence (DNA): TGTGCCAGCAGTTTAAGGCGGGAGAAGAGCACCGGGGAGCTGTTTTTT.

This chain joins TRBV7-9 and TRBJ2-3; 8 bases map to TRBD1. The better agreement between TRBJ1-5 and the DNA end casts doubt on the J call. CDR1 and CDR2 from the germline V gene are SEHNR and FQNEAQ (reference sequence). The CDR3 is made up of 15 amino acids. CDR3 coding DNA: TGTGCCAGCAACCTCGACAGGGGACCGTCCGATACGCAGCATTTT. Translation: CASNLDRGPSDTQHF.

The rearrangement joins TRBV5-5 to TRBJ1-2; D might be TRBD1 (5 bases). Germline V gives CDR1 SGHKS, CDR2 YYEKEE (reference sequence). Deletions cut 1 base from V and 5 bases from J, with 9 bases between. This CDR3 is 13 amino acids long. The CDR3 DNA reads TGTGCCAGCAGCTTGCAAGGGGAGTATGGCTACACCTTC. Translated: CASSLQGEYGYTF.

This chain links TRBV13 with TRBJ2-1, with D unresolved. CDR1 is PRHDT, CDR2 FYEKMQ, per germline (reference sequence). V dropped 8 bases and J dropped 5 bases, with 10 bases sitting between them. The CDR3 is 12 amino acids. The chain's CDR3 is CASEMEHNEQFF. The CDR3 region has the DNA TGTGCCAGCGAGATGGAACACAATGAGCAGTTCTTC.

The chain employs TRBV28 and TRBJ1-2; no clear D gene. This CDR3 comprises 16 residues. Trimming pared 3 bases from V and 3 bases from J, leaving 17 bases between. Germline values: CDR1 MDHEN, CDR2 SYDVKM. The CDR3 loop reads CASSFIAVREDYGYTF. As DNA, the CDR3 is TGTGCCAGCAGTTTTATCGCCGTTCGGGAGGACTATGGCTACACCTTC.

This CDR3 is CASSLEAVREETQYF. Written as DNA, the CDR3 is TGCGCCAGCAGCTTGGAGGCAGTAAGGGAAGAGACCCAGTACTTC. V gene TRBV5-1 combines with J gene TRBJ2-5; unclear D gene. Germline-derived CDR1 and CDR2 are SGHRS and YFSETQ. V was shortened by 0 bases and J by 3 bases, with 12 bases between the two germline ends. The CDR3 has 15 amino acids.

The genes are TRBV4-2 and TRBJ2-5; 9 bases line up with TRBD2. V lost 0 bases, J lost 4 bases, and 3 bases stayed unmatched. From germline, CDR1 is LGHNA and CDR2 YNFKEQ. The CDR3 runs 15 residues. Written as DNA, the CDR3 is TGTGCCAGCAGCCAAGAATCTAGCGGGATAGAGACCCAGTACTTC. It is translated as CASSQESSGIETQYF.

This clonotype was counted only a few times. The rearrangement links TRBV14 to TRBJ2-7; no reliable D call. Per the germline V gene, CDR1 is SGHDN and CDR2 is FVKESK. The CDR3 extends over 13 amino acids. The germline V and J ends were trimmed by 1 base and 3 bases, with 7 bases remaining between them. CDR3 loop: CASSQVDRYEQYF. The CDR3 coding sequence is TGTGCCAGCAGCCAAGTGGACCGCTACGAGCAGTACTTC.

This clonotype was seen only a few times. The chain combines TRBV11-3 with TRBJ2-5, with 8 bases matching TRBD1. The assigned J gene may be wrong: the sequence end matches TRBJ2-1 better. This CDR3 region has 14 residues. Per the germline V gene, CDR1 is SGHNT and CDR2 is YENEEA. The DNA for the CDR3 is TGTGCCAGCAGCTTAAGGGACCAGGGGACAGGGCAGTTCTTC. Translated: CASSLRDQGTGQFF.

The chain couples TRBV29-1 to TRBJ2-3; 12 bases match TRBD2. Germline trimming cut 8 bases from V and 11 bases from J; bases unmatched to any gene: 17. The CDR3 loop spans 15 amino acids. CDR1 SQVTM and CDR2 ANQGSEA come from the germline V gene. CDR3 nucleotides: TGCAGCCACTCTAGGCCGACTAGCGGGAGTTTGGTGCAGTATTTT. Its protein is CSHSRPTSGSLVQYF.

The sample holds a few counts of this clonotype. This chain links TRBV28 with TRBJ2-7; 10 bases map to TRBD2. The CDR3 extends over 14 amino acids. The germline CDR1 and CDR2 sequences are MDHEN and SYDVKM. V lost 7 bases, J lost 4 bases, and 7 bases stayed unmatched. The CDR3 region is CASTSAGGPYEQYF. The CDR3 DNA follows: TGTGCCAGCACCTCAGCGGGAGGGCCGTACGAGCAGTACTTC.

The chain carries TRBV7-2 and TRBJ1-6, with 7 bases matching TRBD1. After removal of 3 bases from V and 1 base from J, the junction contained 9 bases not matched to a gene. Germline CDR1 is SGHTA and CDR2 is FQGNSA. The CDR3 sequence is 18 residues long. The CDR3 is CASSFPRGQGSYNSPLHF. DNA for the CDR3: TGTGCCAGCAGCTTCCCGAGGGGGCAGGGGTCCTATAATTCACCCCTCCACTTT. Filled out from reference TRBV7-2 and TRBJ1-6, the complete variable domain reads GAGVSQSPSNKVTEKGKDVELRCDPISGHTALYWYRQSLGQGLEFLIYFQGNSAPDKSGLPSDRFSAERTGGSVSTLTIQRTQQEDSAVYLCASSFPRGQGSYNSPLHFGNGTRLTVT.

Of note for this clonotype: One end of the junction fails to match germline, which may point to a read error. The chain recombines TRBV28 with TRBJ2-3; D possibly corresponds to TRBD1 (5 bases). Looked up from germline, CDR1 is MDHEN and CDR2 is SYDVKM. CDR3 length: 9 residues. Written as DNA, the CDR3 is TGTGCCAGCGGGGCCCTAAAAGATTTT. This codes for CASGALKDF.

The chain couples TRBV9 to TRBJ1-3; 9 positions agree with TRBD1. With 7 bases clipped from V and 6 bases from J, the junction kept 11 bases outside the gene matches. This CDR3 contains 15 residues. The germline gives CDR1 SGDLS, CDR2 YYNGEE. The CDR3 reads CASATGTGYTNTIYF. The CDR3 region has the DNA TGTGCCAGCGCCACCGGGACAGGGTATACAAACACCATATATTTT.

This clonotype was observed a few times. In DNA, the CDR3 is TGCAGCGTTGAAGCCATTTTCGAGGCCCAGTACTTC. Protein sequence: CSVEAIFEAQYF. The V call is TRBV29-1, the J call TRBJ2-5; D unresolved. CDR1 is SQVTM, CDR2 ANQGSEA, per germline. There are 12 residues in the CDR3. V dropped 1 base and J dropped 9 bases, with 12 bases sitting between them.